Sequencing of this T cell receptor beta chain was carried out in a study of response to subunit inactivated influenza vaccine. Points from the study as a whole: It was suggested by the authors that few new T cells are recruited by each seasonal influenza vaccination.

The CDR3 totals 14 residues. Trimming shortened V by 4 bases and J by 2 bases, and 9 bases separated the two germline ends. Germline lookup yields CDR1 KGHDR and CDR2 SFDVKD. Turning to this clonotype: Its antigen is currently unknown.

From the RT-PCR reads, TCRdb called clonotypes with MiXCR, one entry per CDR3 protein. The table has around 520,000 distinct CDR3 sequences, 12% seen once. J is TRBJ2-3 and V is TRBV24-1; possible D gene TRBD2, 5 bases. The source was PBMCs from blood, collected on the day of vaccination. This TCR came from a man aged 45-60 years who received an inactivated influenza vaccine. The CDR3 DNA reads TGTGCCACCAGTGAACAGCGGACCACAGATACGCAGTATTTT. As protein: CATSEQRTTDTQYF.